Listed here are 9 T cell receptor beta chains from one sample, sequenced in a study of blood T cell repertoires in COVID-19. The data were produced by immunoSEQ multiplex PCR, yet TCRdb's version contains in-frame clones alone and is incomplete. The sample contains 100,000 to 150,000 clones, roughly 83% of which appear only once. Sequenced input: peripheral blood. These receptors all stem from a human donor in a cohort sampled during active COVID-19.

This sequence joins TRBV6-6 and TRBJ2-1, with 9 bases lining up with TRBD2. J lost 8 bases, V lost 8 bases, and 13 bases had no gene match. Per germline, CDR1 MNHNY and CDR2 SVGAGI (reference sequence). The CDR3 is 15 amino acids. The CDR3 is CASGVGSGRNDEQFF. The CDR3 bases are TGTGCCAGCGGAGTGGGAAGCGGGAGGAACGATGAGCAGTTCTTC.

The CDR3 DNA reads TGTGCCTGGAGTGTAGGCGGGGGGGTCAATGAGCAGTTCTTC. Amino acids: CAWSVGGGVNEQFF. J is TRBJ2-1 and V is TRBV30, with TRBD2 matching 9 bases. The length of the CDR3 is 14 residues. The germline V gene encodes CDR1 GTSNPN and CDR2 SVGIG (reference sequence). Unmatched junction bases numbered 3, after V lost 0 bases and J lost 6 bases. The full variable domain, rest sourced from reference TRBV30 and TRBJ2-1, is SQTIHQWPATLVQPVGSPLSLECTVEGTSNPNLYWYRQAAGRGLQLLFYSVGIGQISSEVPQNLSASRPQDRQFILSSKKLLLSDSGFYLCAWSVGGGVNEQFFGPGTRLTVL.

This chain joins TRBV7-9 and TRBJ2-5; 13 nucleotides line up with TRBD2. CDR1 and CDR2 from the germline V gene are SEHNR and FQNEAQ (reference sequence). CDR3 size: 16 residues. With 5 bases clipped from V and 4 bases from J, the junction kept 7 bases outside the gene matches. CDR3 sequence: CASSPRTSGSRETQYF. The DNA of the CDR3 is TGTGCCAGCAGCCCACGGACTAGCGGGAGTCGAGAGACCCAGTACTTC.

This CDR3 is CASSYSIAGFYEQYF. The CDR3 DNA sequence: TGTGCCAGCAGTTACTCGATAGCAGGGTTCTACGAGCAGTACTTC. The chain has TRBV6-5 and TRBJ2-7; TRBD1 is a possible D gene (5 bases). CDR3 length: 15 residues. The V end lost 0 bases, the J end lost 3 bases, and 12 bases lay between the germline ends. Germline V gene lookup returns CDR1 MNHEY and CDR2 SVGAGI.

V usage is TRBV10-1 and J usage is TRBJ2-1; 8 bases agree with TRBD1. The V gene end was trimmed by 0 bases and the J gene end by 12 bases; junction bases not matched to a gene: 13. CDR1 is WNHNN and CDR2 is SYGVQD in the germline V gene (reference sequence). There are 16 residues in the CDR3. This CDR3 is CASSESLDRDKSGQFF. The DNA of the CDR3 is TGCGCCAGCAGTGAGTCGCTGGACAGGGATAAGTCGGGGCAGTTCTTC.

The chain combines TRBV25-1 with TRBJ2-1, with 11 bases fitting TRBD2. The CDR3 is made up of 15 amino acids. Per germline, CDR1 MGHDK and CDR2 SYGVNS. V dropped 1 base and J dropped 9; count of bases not matched to a gene: 5. This CDR3 reads CASSELGTSGSEQFF. Written as DNA, the CDR3 is TGTGCCAGCAGTGAATTAGGTACTAGCGGGAGTGAGCAGTTCTTC.

The rearrangement links TRBV5-1 to TRBJ2-5; tentative D call: TRBD1 (6 bases). Trimming removed 2 bases at V and 2 bases at J, with 7 bases between. The CDR3 runs to 13 residues. The germline V gene encodes CDR1 SGHRS and CDR2 YFSETQ. The CDR3 spells CASSLGQQETQYF. CDR3 nucleotide sequence: TGCGCCAGCAGCTTAGGACAGCAAGAGACCCAGTACTTC. The entire variable domain, with the rest obtained from reference TRBV5-1 and TRBJ2-5, is as follows: KAGVTQTPRYLIKTRGQQVTLSCSPISGHRSVSWYQQTPGQGLQFLFEYFSETQRNKGNFPGRFSGRQFSNSRSEMNVSTLELGDSALYLCASSLGQQETQYFGPGTRLLVL.

The chain links TRBV4-1 to TRBJ2-3; TRBD2 matches at 10 bases. From germline, CDR1 is MGHRA and CDR2 YSYEKL. CDR3 length equals 16 residues. V was pared by 3 bases and J by 6 bases, with 9 bases of the junction left unmatched. Here the CDR3 DNA reads TGCGCCAGCAGCCACCCCCTAGCGGGAGATAAGGATACGCAGTATTTT. Its translation is CASSHPLAGDKDTQYF.

J is TRBJ2-7 and V is TRBV29-1, with TRBD1 identical over 9 bases. Unmatched junction bases numbered 6, after V lost 7 bases and J lost 5 bases. The germline gives CDR1 SQVTM, CDR2 ANQGSEA. The CDR3 totals 12 residues. The CDR3 protein is CSGTGDVDEQYF. In nucleotides, the CDR3 is TGCAGCGGGACAGGGGACGTAGACGAGCAGTACTTC.